This TCR beta chain was sequenced in a study of neoadjuvant anti-PD-1 for oral cavity cancer. The CDR3 length is 15 residues. In germline, CDR1 is SSHAT, CDR2 FNYEAQ (reference sequence). This clone was counted between two and nine times. Relative to the germline gene, one junction end is altered; a read error may explain this. Data came from immunoSEQ multiplex PCR; TCRdb stores just in-frame clones and leaves some out. The sample carries about 13,000 clones, about 70% recorded once. The source was PBMCs, collected before nivolumab (anti-PD-1) treatment. The clonotype originates from a person aged 35-79 years with oral cavity squamous cell carcinoma. V and J are TRBV7-7 and TRBJ2-2; 9 bases match TRBD1. In nucleotides, the CDR3 is TGTGCTAGCAGCCTTGGGACAGGGAATCCCGGGGAGCTGTTTTTT. This translates into CASSLGTGNPGELFF. The variable domain in full, with the rest retrieved from reference TRBV7-7 and TRBJ2-2, is GAGVSQSPRYKVTKRGQDVTLRCDPISSHATLYWYQQALGQGPEFLTYFNYEAQPDKSGLPSDRFSAERPEGSISTLTIQRTEQRDSAMYRCASSLGTGNPGELFFGEGSRLTVL.